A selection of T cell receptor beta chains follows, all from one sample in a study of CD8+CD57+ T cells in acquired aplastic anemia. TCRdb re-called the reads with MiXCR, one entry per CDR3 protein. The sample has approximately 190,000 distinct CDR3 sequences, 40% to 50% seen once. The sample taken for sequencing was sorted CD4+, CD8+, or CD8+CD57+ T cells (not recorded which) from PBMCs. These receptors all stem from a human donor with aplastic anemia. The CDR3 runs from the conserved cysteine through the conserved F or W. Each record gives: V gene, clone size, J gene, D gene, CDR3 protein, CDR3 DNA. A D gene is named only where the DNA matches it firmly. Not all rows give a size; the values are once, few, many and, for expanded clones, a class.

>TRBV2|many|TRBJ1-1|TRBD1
CASSHRRTGEYMNTEAFF
TGTGCCAGCAGCCATAGGCGGACAGGGGAGTATATGAACACTGAAGCTTTCTTT
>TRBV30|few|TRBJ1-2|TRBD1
CAWSIGQGSGYTF
TGTGCCTGGAGTATAGGACAGGGTTCTGGCTACACCTTC
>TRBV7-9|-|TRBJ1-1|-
CASSPPNVNTEAFF
TGTGCCAGCAGCCCTCCTAATGTGAACACTGAAGCTTTCTTT
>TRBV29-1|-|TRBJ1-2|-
CSVEGGHGYTF
TGCAGCGTCGAAGGAGGGCATGGCTACACCTTC
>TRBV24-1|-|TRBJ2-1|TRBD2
CATSGLAGGRDEQFF
TGTGCCACTTCGGGACTAGCGGGAGGGCGAGATGAGCAGTTCTTC
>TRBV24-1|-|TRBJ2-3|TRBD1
CATSGAQGAVDTQYF
TGTGCCACCAGTGGAGCCCAGGGGGCGGTAGATACGCAGTATTTT
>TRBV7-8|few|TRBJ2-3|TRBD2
CASSTGLASTDTQYF
TGTGCCAGCAGCACCGGACTAGCGAGCACAGATACGCAGTATTTT
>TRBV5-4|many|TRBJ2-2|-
CASRVVSGELFF
TGTGCCAGCAGGGTTGTTTCCGGGGAGCTGTTTTTT
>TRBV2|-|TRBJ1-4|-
CASSGSGGDNEKLFF
TGTGCCAGCAGTGGTAGCGGTGGGGACAATGAAAAACTGTTTTTT
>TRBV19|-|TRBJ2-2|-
CASRVGDLTTGELFF
TGTGCCAGTAGGGTGGGGGACCTCACTACCGGGGAGCTGTTTTTT
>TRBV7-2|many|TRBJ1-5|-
CASSESRDQPQHF
TGTGCCAGCAGCGAGAGCCGCGATCAGCCCCAGCATTTT
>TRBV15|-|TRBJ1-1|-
CATSRDRGAGTEAFF
TGTGCCACCAGCAGAGATCGCGGTGCGGGAACTGAAGCTTTCTTT
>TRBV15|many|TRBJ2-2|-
CATSSNPRGGYTGELFF
TGTGCCACCAGCAGTAACCCCAGGGGAGGGTACACCGGGGAGCTGTTTTTT
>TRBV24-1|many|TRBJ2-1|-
CATSDGRVEQFF
TGTGCCACCAGCGATGGACGGGTTGAGCAGTTCTTC
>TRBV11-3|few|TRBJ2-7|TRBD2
CASSLVPGLAGVEQYF
TGTGCCAGCAGCTTAGTCCCAGGACTAGCGGGAGTCGAGCAGTACTTC
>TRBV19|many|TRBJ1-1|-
CASRWNAEAFF
TGTGCCAGTAGGTGGAACGCTGAAGCTTTCTTT
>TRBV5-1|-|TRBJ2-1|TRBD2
CASSLVGVHGGSYNEQFF
TGCGCCAGCAGCTTGGTGGGGGTCCACGGGGGGTCCTACAATGAGCAGTTCTTC
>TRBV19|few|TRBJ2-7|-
CASSYRWGPDEQYF
TGTGCCAGCAGTTATCGCTGGGGCCCGGACGAGCAGTACTTC